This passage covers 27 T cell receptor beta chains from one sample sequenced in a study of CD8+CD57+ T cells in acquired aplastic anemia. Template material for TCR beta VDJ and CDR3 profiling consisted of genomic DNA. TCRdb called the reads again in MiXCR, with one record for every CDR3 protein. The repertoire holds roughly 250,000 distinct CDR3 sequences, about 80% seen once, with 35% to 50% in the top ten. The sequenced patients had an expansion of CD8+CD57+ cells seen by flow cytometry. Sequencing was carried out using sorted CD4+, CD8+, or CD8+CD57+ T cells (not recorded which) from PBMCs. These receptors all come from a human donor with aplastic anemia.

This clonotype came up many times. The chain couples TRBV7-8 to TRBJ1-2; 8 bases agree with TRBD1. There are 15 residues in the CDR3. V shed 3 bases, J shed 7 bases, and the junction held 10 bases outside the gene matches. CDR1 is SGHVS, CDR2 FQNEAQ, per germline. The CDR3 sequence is CASSLAGGADTGYTF. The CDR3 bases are TGTGCCAGCAGCTTGGCAGGGGGCGCCGACACTGGCTACACCTTC.

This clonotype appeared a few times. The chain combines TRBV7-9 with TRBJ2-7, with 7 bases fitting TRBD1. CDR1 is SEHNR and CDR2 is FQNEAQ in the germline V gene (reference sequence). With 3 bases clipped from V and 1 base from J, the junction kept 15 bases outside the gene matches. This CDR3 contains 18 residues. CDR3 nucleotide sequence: TGTGCCAGCAGCTTTCATGCAGACGGGACAGCGCTTTCCTACGAGCAGTACGTC. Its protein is CASSFHADGTALSYEQYV.

CDR3 amino acids: CASSVGRGGYEQYF. CDR3 DNA sequence: TGTGCCAGTAGCGTAGGTCGGGGGGGATACGAGCAGTACTTC. The chain carries TRBV19 and TRBJ2-7; 8 positions agree with TRBD2. The V segment lost 6 bases and the J segment 4 bases; nucleotides outside the gene matches: 8. Germline-derived CDR1 and CDR2 are LNHDA and SQIVND (reference sequence). The length of the CDR3 is 14 residues.

The CDR3 DNA is TGTGCCAGCAGCTCTGACGGGACAGGGGGAGAGACCCAGTACTTC. Residues: CASSSDGTGGETQYF. This rearrangement joins TRBV11-3 to TRBJ2-5; 11 positions match TRBD1. Per germline, CDR1 SGHNT and CDR2 YENEEA. This CDR3 has 15 residues. With V trimmed by 4 bases and J by 4 bases, 5 bases remained unmatched.

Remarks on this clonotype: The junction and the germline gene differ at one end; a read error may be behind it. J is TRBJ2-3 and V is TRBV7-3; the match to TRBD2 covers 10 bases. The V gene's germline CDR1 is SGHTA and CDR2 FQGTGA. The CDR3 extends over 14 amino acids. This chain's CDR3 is CASSSSGSCDETQF. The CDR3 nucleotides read TGTGCCAGCAGTTCTAGCGGGAGTTGCGATGAGACGCAGTTT.

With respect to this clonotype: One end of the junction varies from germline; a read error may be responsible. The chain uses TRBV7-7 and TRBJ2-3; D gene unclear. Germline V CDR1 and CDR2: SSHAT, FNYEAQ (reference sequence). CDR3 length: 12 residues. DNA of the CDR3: TGTGCCAGCAGCGTAGGCCCGAGGACGGAGCATTTT. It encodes CASSVGPRTEHF.

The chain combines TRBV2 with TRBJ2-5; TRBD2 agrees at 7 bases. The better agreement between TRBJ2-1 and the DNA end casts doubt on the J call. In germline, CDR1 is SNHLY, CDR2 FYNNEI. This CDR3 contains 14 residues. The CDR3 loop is CASSDGGDHETQFF. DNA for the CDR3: TGTGCCAGCAGTGATGGGGGGGACCATGAGACCCAGTTCTTC.

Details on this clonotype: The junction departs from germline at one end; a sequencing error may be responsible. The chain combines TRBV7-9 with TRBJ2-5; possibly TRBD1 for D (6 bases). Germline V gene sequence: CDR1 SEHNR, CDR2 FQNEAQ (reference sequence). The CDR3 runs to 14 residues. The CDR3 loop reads CATSRGGSHETNDF. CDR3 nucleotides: TGTGCCACCAGCAGAGGGGGTAGCCACGAGACCAACGACTTC.

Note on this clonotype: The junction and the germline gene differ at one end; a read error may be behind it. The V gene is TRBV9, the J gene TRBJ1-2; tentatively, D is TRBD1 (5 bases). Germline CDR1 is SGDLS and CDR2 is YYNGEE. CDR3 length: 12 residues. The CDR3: CASSTGADTHNF. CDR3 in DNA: TGTGCCAGCAGCACCGGGGCGGATACGCACAATTTC.

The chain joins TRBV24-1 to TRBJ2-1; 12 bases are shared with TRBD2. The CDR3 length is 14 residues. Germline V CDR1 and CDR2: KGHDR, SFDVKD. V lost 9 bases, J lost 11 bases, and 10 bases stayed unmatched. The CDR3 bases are TGTGCCACCGAGACTAGCGGGAGCAGGGATAAGCAGTTCTTC. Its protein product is CATETSGSRDKQFF.

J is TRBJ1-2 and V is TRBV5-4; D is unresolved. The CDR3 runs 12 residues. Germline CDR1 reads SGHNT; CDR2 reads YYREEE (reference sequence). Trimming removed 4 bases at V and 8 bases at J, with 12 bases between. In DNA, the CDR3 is TGTGCCAGCAGCGATTCCCTATGGGGCTACACCTTC. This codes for CASSDSLWGYTF.

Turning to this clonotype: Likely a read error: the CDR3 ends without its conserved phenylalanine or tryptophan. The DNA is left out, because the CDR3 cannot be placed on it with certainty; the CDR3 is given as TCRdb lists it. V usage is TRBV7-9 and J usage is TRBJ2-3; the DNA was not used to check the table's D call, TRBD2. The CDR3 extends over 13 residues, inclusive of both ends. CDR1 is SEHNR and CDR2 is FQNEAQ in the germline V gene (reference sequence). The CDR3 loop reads CASSDGLAGLRAV.

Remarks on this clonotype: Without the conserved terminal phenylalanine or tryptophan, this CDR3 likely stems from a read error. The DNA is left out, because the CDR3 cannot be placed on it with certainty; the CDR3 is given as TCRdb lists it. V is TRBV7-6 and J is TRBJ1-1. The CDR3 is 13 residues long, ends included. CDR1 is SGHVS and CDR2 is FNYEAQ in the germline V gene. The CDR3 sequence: CASSLAPLAEKIL.

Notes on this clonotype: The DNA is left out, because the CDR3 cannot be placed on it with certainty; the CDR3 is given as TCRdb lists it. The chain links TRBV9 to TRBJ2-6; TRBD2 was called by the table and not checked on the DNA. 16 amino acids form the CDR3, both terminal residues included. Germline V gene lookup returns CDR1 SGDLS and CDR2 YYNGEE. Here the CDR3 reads CASGLAGSIQYFVLTF.

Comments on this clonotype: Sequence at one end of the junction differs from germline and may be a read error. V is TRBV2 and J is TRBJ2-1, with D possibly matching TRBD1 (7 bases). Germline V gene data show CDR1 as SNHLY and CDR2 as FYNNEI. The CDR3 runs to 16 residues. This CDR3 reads CASRQGGGNAQDEQLF. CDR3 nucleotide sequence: TGTGCCAGCAGGCAGGGGGGCGGAAACGCTCAGGATGAGCAGCTATTC.

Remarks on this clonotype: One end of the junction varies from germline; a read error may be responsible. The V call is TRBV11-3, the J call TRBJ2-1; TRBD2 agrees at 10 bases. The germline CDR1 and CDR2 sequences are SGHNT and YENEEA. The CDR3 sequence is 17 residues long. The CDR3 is CATSSRRTGLADNEQFF. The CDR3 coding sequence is TGTGCCACCAGCAGTCGGCGGACAGGACTAGCGGATAATGAGCAGTTCTTC.

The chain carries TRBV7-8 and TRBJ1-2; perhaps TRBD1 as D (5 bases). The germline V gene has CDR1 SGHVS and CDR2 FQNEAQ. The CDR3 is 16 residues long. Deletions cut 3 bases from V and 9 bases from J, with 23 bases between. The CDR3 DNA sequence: TGTGCCAGCAGCTTGGCGAGGGACCGCCTCGTATATTGCTACACCTTC. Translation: CASSLARDRLVYCYTF. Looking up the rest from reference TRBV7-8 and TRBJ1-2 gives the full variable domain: GAGVSQSPRYKVAKRGQDVALRCDPISGHVSLFWYQQALGQGPEFLTYFQNEAQLDKSGLPSDRFFAERPEGSVSTLKIQRTQQEDSAVYLCASSLARDRLVYCYTFGSGTRLTVV.

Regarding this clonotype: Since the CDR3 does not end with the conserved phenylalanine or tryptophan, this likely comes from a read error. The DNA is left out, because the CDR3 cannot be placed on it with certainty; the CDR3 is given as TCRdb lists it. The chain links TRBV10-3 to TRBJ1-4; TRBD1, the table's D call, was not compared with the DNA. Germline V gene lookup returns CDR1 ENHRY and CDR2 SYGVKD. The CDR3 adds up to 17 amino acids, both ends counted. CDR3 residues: CAISESSGMNTEAFFGQ.

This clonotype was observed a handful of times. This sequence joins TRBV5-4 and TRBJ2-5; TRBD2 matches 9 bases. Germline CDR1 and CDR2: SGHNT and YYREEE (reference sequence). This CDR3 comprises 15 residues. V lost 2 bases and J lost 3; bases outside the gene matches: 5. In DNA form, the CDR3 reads TGTGCCAGCAGCTTTGCTAGCGGGACAAAAGAGACCCAGTACTTC. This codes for CASSFASGTKETQYF.

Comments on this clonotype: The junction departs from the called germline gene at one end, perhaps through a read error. DNA of the CDR3: TGCGCCAGCAGCCCCGCGACACGTACTGAAACTTTCTTT. It specifies CASSPATRTETFF. The chain recombines TRBV7-3 with TRBJ1-1; D is undetermined. This CDR3 comprises 13 residues. Germline V lookup: CDR1 SGHTA, CDR2 FQGTGA.

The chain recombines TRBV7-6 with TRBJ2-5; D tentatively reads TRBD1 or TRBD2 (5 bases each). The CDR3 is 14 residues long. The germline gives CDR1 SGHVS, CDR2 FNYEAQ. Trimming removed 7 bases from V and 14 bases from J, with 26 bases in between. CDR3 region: CASTLGSVPAGAYF. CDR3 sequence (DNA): TGTGCCAGCACCCTAGGGAGCGTCCCCGCTGGGGCCTACTTC.

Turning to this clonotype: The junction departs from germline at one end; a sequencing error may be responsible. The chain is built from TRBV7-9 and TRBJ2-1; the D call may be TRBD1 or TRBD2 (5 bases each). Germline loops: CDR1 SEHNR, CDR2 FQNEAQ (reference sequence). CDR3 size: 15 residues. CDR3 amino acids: CASSLGEFSCNEQFF. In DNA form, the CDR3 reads TGTGCCAGCAGCCTGGGGGAGTTTTCCTGCAATGAGCAATTCTTC.

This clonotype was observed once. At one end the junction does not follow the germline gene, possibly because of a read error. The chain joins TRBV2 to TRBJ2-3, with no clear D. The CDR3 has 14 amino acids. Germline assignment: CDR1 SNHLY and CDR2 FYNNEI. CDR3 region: CASSPTWFHNAQFF. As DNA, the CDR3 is TGTGCCAGCAGTCCGACGTGGTTCCACAATGCGCAGTTTTTC.

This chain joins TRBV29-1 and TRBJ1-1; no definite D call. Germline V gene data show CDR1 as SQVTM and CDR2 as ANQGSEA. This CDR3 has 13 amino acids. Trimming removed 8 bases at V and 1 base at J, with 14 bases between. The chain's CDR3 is CSNPQERNTEAFF. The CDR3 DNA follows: TGCAGCAACCCCCAAGAGAGGAACACTGAAGCTTTCTTT.

CDR3 in amino acids: CSVGGDTQYF. The CDR3 DNA sequence: TGCAGCGTTGGAGGTGATACGCAGTATTTT. V usage is TRBV29-1 and J usage is TRBJ2-3; no reliable D call. Germline CDR1 SQVTM, CDR2 ANQGSEA. Trimming took off 4 bases at V and 6 bases at J, with 5 bases between the two ends. The CDR3 extends over 10 amino acids.

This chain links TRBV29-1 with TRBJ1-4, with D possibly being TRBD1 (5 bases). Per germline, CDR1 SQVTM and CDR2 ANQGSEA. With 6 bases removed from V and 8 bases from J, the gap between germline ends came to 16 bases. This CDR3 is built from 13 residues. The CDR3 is CSVADTQGEKLFF. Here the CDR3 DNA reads TGCAGCGTCGCAGACACGCAGGGCGAAAAACTGTTTTTT.

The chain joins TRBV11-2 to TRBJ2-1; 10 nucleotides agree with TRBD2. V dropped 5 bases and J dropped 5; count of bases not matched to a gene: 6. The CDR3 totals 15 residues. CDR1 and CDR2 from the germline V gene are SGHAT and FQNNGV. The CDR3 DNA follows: TGTGCCAGCAGCCCCACTAGCGGGGCCCACAATGAGCAGTTCTTC. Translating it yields CASSPTSGAHNEQFF.